The 18 T cell receptor beta chains in this list originate from one sample, sequenced in a study of T cells in Graves' hyperthyroidism and ophthalmopathy. It was RNA transcripts that yielded the amplified TCR beta CDR3 regions. When the TCR CDR3 underwent first-round RT-PCR, the HTBI primer set was used. From the multiplex PCR reads, TCRdb called clonotypes with MiXCR, one entry per CDR3 protein. The sample includes under 400,000 distinct CDR3 sequences, roughly 13% of them seen just once. Sequenced: blood. These receptors were obtained from a woman younger than 30 with Graves' hyperthyroidism.

Note on this clonotype: With a much larger clone just one base away, this may be a read error. The chain carries TRBV7-9 and TRBJ2-1; D might be TRBD2 (5 bases). This CDR3 has 11 residues. Germline-derived CDR1 and CDR2 are SEHNR and FQNEAQ (reference sequence). This chain's CDR3 is CPSGIDNEQFF. CDR3 in DNA: TGTCCCAGCGGTATCGATAATGAGCAGTTCTTC. The whole variable domain, remainder taken from reference TRBV7-9 and TRBJ2-1, is DTGVSQNPRHKITKRGQNVTFRCDPISEHNRLYWYRQTLGQGPEFLTYFQNEAQLEKSRLLSDRFSAERPKGSFSTLEIQRTEQGDSAMYLCPSGIDNEQFFGPGTRLTVL.

This clonotype was observed at least ten times. V usage is TRBV6-6 and J usage is TRBJ1-2; a possible D gene is TRBD1 (6 bases). Trimming stripped 0 bases from V and 6 bases from J, with 17 bases between. This CDR3 comprises 16 residues. Germline loops: CDR1 MNHNY, CDR2 SVGAGI (reference sequence). Here the CDR3 reads CASSYSPSQGSNGYTF. DNA of the CDR3: TGTGCCAGCAGTTACTCCCCCTCGCAGGGGTCCAATGGCTACACCTTC.

The table lists this clonotype with many counts. The rearrangement uses TRBV18 and TRBJ1-1; D is possibly TRBD1 (5 bases). This CDR3 has 14 amino acids. The germline V and J ends were trimmed by 2 bases and 6 bases, with 13 bases remaining between them. The germline CDR1 and CDR2 sequences are KGHSH and LQKENI. CDR3 nucleotide sequence: TGTGCCAGCTCACCAGAGGGACTGGGGGCTGAAGCTTTCTTT. It specifies CASSPEGLGAEAFF.

This clonotype was picked up many times. The genes are TRBV5-5 and TRBJ2-1, with unresolved D. There are 12 residues in the CDR3. V was shortened by 0 bases and J by 10 bases, with 8 bases between the two germline ends. The germline V gene encodes CDR1 SGHKS and CDR2 YYEKEE (reference sequence). The CDR3 coding sequence is TGTGCCAGCAGCTTGGGGGTGAAGGAGCAGTTCTTC. It specifies CASSLGVKEQFF. The whole variable domain, filled in from reference TRBV5-5 and TRBJ2-1, reads DAGVTQSPTHLIKTRGQQVTLRCSPISGHKSVSWYQQVLGQGPQFIFQYYEKEERGRGNFPDRFSARQFPNYSSELNVNALLLGDSALYLCASSLGVKEQFFGPGTRLTVL.

At least ten counts were recorded for this clonotype. The rearrangement links TRBV27 to TRBJ1-3; no definite D call. Germline V gene sequence: CDR1 MNHEY, CDR2 SMNVEV (reference sequence). CDR3 length equals 15 residues. Trimming took 5 bases from V and 2 from J, leaving 13 bases between them. DNA for the CDR3: TGTGCCAGCAGTACCTCGTTGATCCCTGGAAACACCATATATTTT. Residues: CASSTSLIPGNTIYF.

This clonotype was detected ten times or more. The chain is built from TRBV28 and TRBJ1-1; no clear D gene. CDR1 and CDR2 (germline): MDHEN, SYDVKM. The V gene lost 5 bases and the J gene lost 3 bases, with 13 bases spanning the gap. The CDR3 covers 14 residues. CDR3: CASSPILRDTEAFF. For the CDR3, the DNA is TGTGCCAGCAGTCCCATCCTTAGGGACACTGAAGCTTTCTTT.

In its sample, this clonotype was seen many times. The chain combines TRBV12-3 or TRBV12-4 with TRBJ2-3, with D maybe TRBD1 (6 bases). This CDR3 has 16 amino acids. V was cut by 5 bases and J by 3 bases, with 18 bases left in between. The CDR3 DNA reads TGTGCCAGCAGTCCTCAGGGGCAACTACAAACAGATACGCAGTATTTT. Its protein is CASSPQGQLQTDTQYF.

This clonotype was counted a few times. The CDR3 nucleotides read TGTGCCAGCAAATGGGGGCGAAATTCAGATACGCAGTATTTT. Amino acid sequence: CASKWGRNSDTQYF. This chain connects TRBV6-1 to TRBJ2-3; a possible D gene is TRBD1 (6 bases). V dropped 7 bases and J dropped 4 bases, with 15 bases sitting between them. This CDR3 is built from 14 residues. In germline, CDR1 is MNHNS, CDR2 SASEGT.

This clonotype appeared many times. In DNA, the CDR3 is TGCAGTGCCGCTAGACAGGGCCGAGGCTACACCTTC. Its translation is CSAARQGRGYTF. The genes are TRBV20-1 and TRBJ1-2; TRBD1 aligns across 7 bases. CDR1 is DFQATT, CDR2 SNEGSKA, per germline (reference sequence). This CDR3 spans 12 amino acids. Trimming took 6 bases from V and 8 from J; bases not matched to a gene: 9.

The CDR3: CAISDGQEHNEQFF. CDR3 nucleotide sequence: TGTGCCATCAGTGACGGACAGGAACACAATGAGCAGTTCTTC. The chain couples TRBV10-3 to TRBJ2-1, with TRBD1 matching over 7 bases. Germline CDR1 ENHRY, CDR2 SYGVKD. With 3 bases clipped from V and 5 bases from J, the junction kept 4 bases outside the gene matches. This CDR3 spans 14 amino acids.

This clonotype showed up many times. J is TRBJ1-5 and V is TRBV28, with D perhaps TRBD1 (6 bases). Germline CDR1 and CDR2: MDHEN and SYDVKM. V was shortened by 3 bases and J by 7 bases, with 10 bases between the two germline ends. The CDR3 spans 13 residues. The CDR3 is CASSLLGGQPQHF. The CDR3 coding sequence is TGTGCCAGCAGTTTGTTAGGGGGGCAGCCCCAGCATTTT.

V usage is TRBV4-1 and J usage is TRBJ2-5; D unresolved. The CDR3 extends over 13 amino acids. Trimming left V 1 base short and J 5 bases short, with 8 bases between. Germline CDR1 and CDR2: MGHRA and YSYEKL. The CDR3 sequence: CASSQVLGETQYF. The CDR3 region has the DNA TGCGCCAGCAGCCAAGTTCTGGGGGAGACCCAGTACTTC.

In its sample, this clonotype was seen many times. The chain links TRBV12-5 to TRBJ2-1; 10 bases fit TRBD2. CDR1 and CDR2 (germline): LGHNT, FRNRAP. This CDR3 region has 19 residues. The ends lost 0 bases at V and 7 bases at J; junction bases unmatched: 15. This CDR3 reads CASGLVPPTSGRGINEQFF. The CDR3 DNA reads as TGTGCTAGTGGTTTGGTACCCCCAACGAGCGGGAGGGGTATAAATGAGCAGTTCTTC. Together with reference TRBV12-5 and TRBJ2-1, the CDR3 gives the full variable domain: DARVTQTPRHKVTEMGQEVTMRCQPILGHNTVFWYRQTMMQGLELLAYFRNRAPLDDSGMPKDRFSAEMPDATLATLKIQPSEPRDSAVYFCASGLVPPTSGRGINEQFFGPGTRLTVL.

V usage is TRBV7-3 and J usage is TRBJ2-3, with D possibly TRBD2 on 6 matching bases. CDR3 size: 15 residues. Germline CDR1 reads SGHTA; CDR2 reads FQGTGA. The V end was cut by 2 bases, the J end by 4 bases, with 13 bases between. The CDR3 is CASSLGGAFADTQYF. Here the CDR3 DNA reads TGTGCCAGCAGCTTAGGCGGGGCTTTCGCAGATACGCAGTATTTT.

The chain uses TRBV10-3 and TRBJ2-7; possibly TRBD1 or TRBD2 for D (6 bases each). CDR1 is ENHRY, CDR2 SYGVKD, per germline. The V and J ends lost 10 bases and 0 bases respectively, with 16 bases between them. This CDR3 is 14 amino acids long. The CDR3 coding sequence is TGTGCCACCGGGCGGGACACTAGCTCCTACGAGCAGTACTTC. Its protein is CATGRDTSSYEQYF.

This clonotype was recorded at least ten times. The genes are TRBV13 and TRBJ2-3, with TRBD2 matching 11 bases. The V gene's germline CDR1 is PRHDT and CDR2 FYEKMQ (reference sequence). The ends lost 10 bases at V and 6 bases at J; junction bases unmatched: 18. The length of the CDR3 is 17 residues. This chain's CDR3 is CATEQPKGLAVGDTQYF. The CDR3 coding sequence is TGTGCCACCGAGCAGCCGAAGGGACTAGCGGTAGGGGATACGCAGTATTTT.

In its sample, this clonotype was seen a few times. The chain uses TRBV6-1 and TRBJ1-6; D ambiguous. Germline values: CDR1 MNHNS, CDR2 SASEGT. Trimming pared 8 bases from V and 0 bases from J, leaving 11 bases between. The CDR3 is made up of 15 amino acids. In nucleotides, the CDR3 is TGTGCCAGCTCCCGGACGAGCTCCTATAATTCACCCCTCCACTTT. As protein: CASSRTSSYNSPLHF.

A few counts support this clonotype. This rearrangement joins TRBV5-5 to TRBJ2-3, with a tentative D call TRBD2 (5 bases). The CDR3 covers 15 residues. In germline, CDR1 is SGHKS, CDR2 YYEKEE (reference sequence). The V end was cut by 4 bases, the J end by 3 bases, with 15 bases between. CDR3 amino acids: CASSVTRIRTDTQYF. As DNA, the CDR3 is TGTGCCAGCAGCGTCACTAGAATTAGGACAGATACGCAGTATTTT.